Listed below are T cell receptor beta chains from one sample, sequenced in a study of shared clonotypes between healthy human individuals. Some clones are missing from TCRdb's copy, which holds only in-frame ones; the method was immunoSEQ multiplex PCR. The sample has around 620,000 clones, 85% to 95% seen once. The sample comprised naive CD8+ T cells sorted from blood. The receptor source for this set is a woman younger than 45 in good health. Each CDR3 is given with its conserved first and last residue. The D gene is left open where the match is weak.

cdr3_nt cdr3_aa j_call v_call d_call
TGTGCCAGCAGTTTCGGGACTAGCGTGAATGAGCAGTTCTTC CASSFGTSVNEQFF TRBJ2-1 TRBV27 TRBD2
TGCGCCAGCAGTCAAAAGACTAGCGCCCTGAGCTCCTACAATGAGCAGTTCTTC CASSQKTSALSSYNEQFF TRBJ2-1 TRBV23-1 TRBD2
TGTGCCAGCAGTGTGCTAGCGGGAGATCCCTACAATGAGCAGTTCTTC CASSVLAGDPYNEQFF TRBJ2-1 TRBV25-1 TRBD2
TGTGCCAGCAGCAAAGCCGAGCCTTTGTCGCGGGAGGGCCTCTACGAGCAGTACTTC CASSKAEPLSREGLYEQYF TRBJ2-7 TRBV21-1 -
TGTGCCACCAGCAGAGTGACTAGCGGGAGGGTGGAGCAGTTCTTC CATSRVTSGRVEQFF TRBJ2-1 TRBV15 TRBD2
TGTGCCAGCAGTTTCGGTCGGGGGGCTACTGAAGCTTTCTTT CASSFGRGATEAFF TRBJ1-1 TRBV27 -
TGTGCCAGCAGTGAAGGAGGTTACGGAGACTACGAGCAGTACTTC CASSEGGYGDYEQYF TRBJ2-7 TRBV2 -
TGTGCCAGCAGCGTAAATACAGGGGACGGGTTCGGTAATGAAAAACTGTTTTTT CASSVNTGDGFGNEKLFF TRBJ1-4 TRBV9 TRBD1
TGTGCCAGTGGGACGACATACAATGAGCAGTTCTTC CASGTTYNEQFF TRBJ2-1 TRBV2 -
TGCGCCAGCAGCCACTCGGGACTAGCGGATAATGAGCAGTTCTTC CASSHSGLADNEQFF TRBJ2-1 TRBV4-1 TRBD2
TGTGCCAGCGCCGCCTCGGAGGGAGACAGGGGCAATCAGCCCCAGCATTTT CASAASEGDRGNQPQHF TRBJ1-5 TRBV27 TRBD1
TGTGCCAGTAAACTAGCGGAGGGGATTGGTAACATTCAGTACTTC CASKLAEGIGNIQYF TRBJ2-4 TRBV7-2 TRBD2
TGTGCCAGCAGTGAAGAGGGGGCATTGAGCAATCAGCCCCAGCATTTT CASSEEGALSNQPQHF TRBJ1-5 TRBV2 TRBD1
TGTGCCAGCGTCACCGGGACAGGGTTCGGAAACACCATATATTTT CASVTGTGFGNTIYF TRBJ1-3 TRBV28 TRBD1
TGTGCCAGCAGTTTCGGCAGGGGCAACAATGAGCAGTTCTTC CASSFGRGNNEQFF TRBJ2-1 TRBV28 -
TGTGCCAGCAGTCCTGGTACGAACACCGGGGAGCTGTTTTTT CASSPGTNTGELFF TRBJ2-2 TRBV27 -
TGTGCCAGCAGTGAACGACTAGCAGTCTACGAGCAGTACTTC CASSERLAVYEQYF TRBJ2-7 TRBV6-1 TRBD2
TGTGCCAGCAGACTTAACCCAGATACGCAGTATTTT CASRLNPDTQYF TRBJ2-3 TRBV27 -
TGTGCCACCAGCAGAGCCTCCACGTTAGAGTACAATGAGCAGTTCTTC CATSRASTLEYNEQFF TRBJ2-1 TRBV15 -
TGTGCCAGTAGTATAGATCCACTAGCGGGAGGAGATACCGGGGAGCTGTTTTTT CASSIDPLAGGDTGELFF TRBJ2-2 TRBV19 TRBD2
TGTGCCTGGAGTTCAGGGTTCAGCAATCAGCCCCAGCATTTT CAWSSGFSNQPQHF TRBJ1-5 TRBV30 -
TGTGCCAGCAGTAGACGGGATCTGAACACTGAAGCTTTCTTT CASSRRDLNTEAFF TRBJ1-1 TRBV6-5 -
TGTGCCAGCAGTGGAGGGACTATCTACGAGCAGTACTTC CASSGGTIYEQYF TRBJ2-7 TRBV2 TRBD2
TGTGCCAGTAGTATAGGTAGGGGTCAGGAAGGAGAGACCCAGTACTTC CASSIGRGQEGETQYF TRBJ2-5 TRBV19 -
TGTGCCAGCAGTGATGGGCAGACCGGAGGCTACACCTTC CASSDGQTGGYTF TRBJ1-2 TRBV6-1 -
TGTGCCAGCAGTTTGGTCCGTGGAGGGACCTACGAGCAGTACTTC CASSLVRGGTYEQYF TRBJ2-7 TRBV28 -